This TCR beta chain was found in a study of blood T cell repertoires in COVID-19. Study details: Whether acute or convalescent, the COVID-19 samples came from the United States, Italy and Spain. Sources were T cells, B-cell-depleted T cells, or PBMCs; the material itself was cDNA or gDNA.

Cohorts were determined from participant-reported clinical history. Recovered status applied to Cohort 3 donors who had two consecutive negative PCRs. It also applied to those with clearance or with symptom resolution. Sequenced by immunoSEQ multiplex PCR; TCRdb stores in-frame clones only, minus some. The table has about 310,000 clones, approximately 91% seen once; the top ten hold approximately 9.8%. The sequence was obtained from a woman in her forties who had recovered from COVID-19. The sample comprised PBMCs or T cells enriched from blood (not recorded which).

CDR3 amino acids: CASSYKGLPGEKLFF. The CDR3 nucleotides are TGTGCCAGCAGTTACAAAGGGCTCCCAGGGGAAAAACTGTTTTTT. This sequence joins TRBV6-5 and TRBJ1-4; D might be TRBD1 (5 bases). CDR1 is MNHEY and CDR2 is SVGAGI in the germline V gene. This CDR3 is built from 15 residues. V lost 2 bases and J lost 8, with 15 bases in between.